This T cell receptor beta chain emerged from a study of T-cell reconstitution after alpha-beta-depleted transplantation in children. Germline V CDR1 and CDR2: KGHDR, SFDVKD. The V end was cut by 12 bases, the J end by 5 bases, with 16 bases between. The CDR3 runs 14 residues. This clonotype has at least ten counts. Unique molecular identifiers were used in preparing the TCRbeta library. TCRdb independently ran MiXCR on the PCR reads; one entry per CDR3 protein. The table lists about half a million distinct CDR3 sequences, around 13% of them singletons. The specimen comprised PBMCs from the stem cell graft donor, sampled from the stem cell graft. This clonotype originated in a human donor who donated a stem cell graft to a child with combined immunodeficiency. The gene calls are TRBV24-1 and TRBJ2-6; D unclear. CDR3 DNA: TGTGCCGCTGGAGAGAGCAGAAGGGCCAACGTCCTGACTTTC. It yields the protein CAAGESRRANVLTF.